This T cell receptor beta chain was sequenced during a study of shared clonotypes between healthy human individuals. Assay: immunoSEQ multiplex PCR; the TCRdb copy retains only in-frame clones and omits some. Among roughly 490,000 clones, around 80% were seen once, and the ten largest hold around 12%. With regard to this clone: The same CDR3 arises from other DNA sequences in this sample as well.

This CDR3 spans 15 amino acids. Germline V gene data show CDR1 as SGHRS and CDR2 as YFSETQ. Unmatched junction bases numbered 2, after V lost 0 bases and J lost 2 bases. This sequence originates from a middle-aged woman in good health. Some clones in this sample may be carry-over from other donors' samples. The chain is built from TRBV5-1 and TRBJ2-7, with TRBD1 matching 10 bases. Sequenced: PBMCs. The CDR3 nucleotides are TGCGCCAGCAGCTTGGTGGGACAGGGGCCCTACGAGCAGTACTTC. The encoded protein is CASSLVGQGPYEQYF.